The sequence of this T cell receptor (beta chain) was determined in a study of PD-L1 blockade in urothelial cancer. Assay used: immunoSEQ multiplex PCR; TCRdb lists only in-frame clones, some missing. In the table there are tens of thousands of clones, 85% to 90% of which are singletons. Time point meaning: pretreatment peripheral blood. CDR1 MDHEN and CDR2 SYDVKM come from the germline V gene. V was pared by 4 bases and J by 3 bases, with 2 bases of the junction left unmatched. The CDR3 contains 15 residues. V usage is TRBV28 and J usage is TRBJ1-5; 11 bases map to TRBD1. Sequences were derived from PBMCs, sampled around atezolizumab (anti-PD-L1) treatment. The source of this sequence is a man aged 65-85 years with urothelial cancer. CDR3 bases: TGTGCCAGCAGTTCGGGACAGGGGGTCAATCAGCCCCAGCATTTT. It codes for CASSSGQGVNQPQHF.